The entry that follows covers one T cell receptor (beta chain) sequence. The antigen remains unidentified. Via MiXCR, TCRdb re-called the reads, giving one row per CDR3 protein. Of about 830,000 distinct CDR3 sequences listed, about 31% are singletons. This sample stems from a study of T cell repertoires in cytomegalovirus infection. Trimming took 1 base from V and 0 from J, leaving 12 bases between them. The length of the CDR3 is 16 residues. Germline V gene lookup returns CDR1 SGHVS and CDR2 FQNEAQ. Whole-study results and caveats: The ex vivo response was dominated by HLA-C-restricted CMV-specific TCR beta clonotypes.

The clonotype comes from a human donor in good health (CMV status not recorded). Some clones in this sample may be carry-over from other donors' samples. Specimen: cultured CD8+ T cells from PBMCs, collected from culture after CMV antigen stimulation. The chain has TRBV7-8 and TRBJ2-5; D gene uncertain. The CDR3 sequence: CASSLVSGRHQETQYF. For the CDR3, the DNA is TGTGCCAGCAGCTTAGTTTCGGGTCGGCACCAAGAGACCCAGTACTTC.